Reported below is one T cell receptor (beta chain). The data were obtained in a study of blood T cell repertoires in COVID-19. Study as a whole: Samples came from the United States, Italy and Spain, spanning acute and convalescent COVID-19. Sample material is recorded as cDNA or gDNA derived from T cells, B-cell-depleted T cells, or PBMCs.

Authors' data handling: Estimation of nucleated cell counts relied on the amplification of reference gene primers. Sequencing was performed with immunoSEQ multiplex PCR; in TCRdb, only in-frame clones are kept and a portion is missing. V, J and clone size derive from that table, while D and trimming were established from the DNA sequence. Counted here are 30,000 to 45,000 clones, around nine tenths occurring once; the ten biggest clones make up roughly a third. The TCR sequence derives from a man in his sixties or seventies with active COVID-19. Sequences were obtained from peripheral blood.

The CDR3 DNA reads TGTGCCAGCTCACCGAGACCCCCGGGACAGAGATTCAATGAGCAGTTCTTC. Translated, it gives CASSPRPPGQRFNEQFF. The chain has TRBV18 and TRBJ2-1; 7 positions match TRBD1. V lost 3 bases and J lost 6; bases outside the gene matches: 14. CDR3 length: 17 residues. Germline CDR1 KGHSH, CDR2 LQKENI.